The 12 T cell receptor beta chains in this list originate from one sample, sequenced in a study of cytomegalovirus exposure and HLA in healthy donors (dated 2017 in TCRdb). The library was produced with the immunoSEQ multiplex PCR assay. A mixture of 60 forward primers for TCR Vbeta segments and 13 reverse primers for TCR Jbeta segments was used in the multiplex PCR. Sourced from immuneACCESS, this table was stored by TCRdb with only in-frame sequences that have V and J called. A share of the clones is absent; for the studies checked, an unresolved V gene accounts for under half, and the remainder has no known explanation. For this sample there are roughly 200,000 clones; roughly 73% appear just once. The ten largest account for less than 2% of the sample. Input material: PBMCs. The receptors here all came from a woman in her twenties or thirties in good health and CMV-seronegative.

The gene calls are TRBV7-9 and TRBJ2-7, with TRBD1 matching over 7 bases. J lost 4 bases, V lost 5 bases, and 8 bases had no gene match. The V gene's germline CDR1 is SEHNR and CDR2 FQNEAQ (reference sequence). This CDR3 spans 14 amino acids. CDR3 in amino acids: CASSPRTGRYEQYF. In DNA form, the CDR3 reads TGTGCCAGCAGCCCAAGGACAGGCAGGTACGAGCAGTACTTC.

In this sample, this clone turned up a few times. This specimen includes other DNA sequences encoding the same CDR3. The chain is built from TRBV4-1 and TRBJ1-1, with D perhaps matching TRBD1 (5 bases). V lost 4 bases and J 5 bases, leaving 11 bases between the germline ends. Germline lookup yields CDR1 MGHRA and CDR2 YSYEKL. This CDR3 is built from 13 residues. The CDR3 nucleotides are TGCGCCAGCAGCCCCCCTCGGGGGACTGAAGCTTTCTTT. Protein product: CASSPPRGTEAFF.

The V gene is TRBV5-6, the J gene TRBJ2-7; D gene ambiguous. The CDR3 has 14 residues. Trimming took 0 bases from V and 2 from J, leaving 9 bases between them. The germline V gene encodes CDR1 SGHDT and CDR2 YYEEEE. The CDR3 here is CASSLAGTAYEQYF. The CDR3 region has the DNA TGTGCCAGCAGCTTGGCCGGAACAGCCTACGAGCAGTACTTC.

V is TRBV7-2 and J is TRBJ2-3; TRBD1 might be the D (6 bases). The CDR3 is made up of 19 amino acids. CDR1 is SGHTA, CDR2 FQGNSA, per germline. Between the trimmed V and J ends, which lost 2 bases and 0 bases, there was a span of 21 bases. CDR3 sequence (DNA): TGTGCCAGCAGCTTACGAGGGGGTAGCAGAGCGCCTAGCACAGATACGCAGTATTTT. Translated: CASSLRGGSRAPSTDTQYF.

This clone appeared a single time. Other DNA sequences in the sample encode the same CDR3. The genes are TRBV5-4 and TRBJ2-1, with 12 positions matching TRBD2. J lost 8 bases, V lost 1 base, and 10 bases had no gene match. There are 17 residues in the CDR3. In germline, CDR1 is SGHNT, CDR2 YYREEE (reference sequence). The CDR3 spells CASSLYRLAGVIDEQFF. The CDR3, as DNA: TGTGCCAGCAGCTTGTATCGACTAGCGGGAGTAATTGATGAGCAGTTCTTC.

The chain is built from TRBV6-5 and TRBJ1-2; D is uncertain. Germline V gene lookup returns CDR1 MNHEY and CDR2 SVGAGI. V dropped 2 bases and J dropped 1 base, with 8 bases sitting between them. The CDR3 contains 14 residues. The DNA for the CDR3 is TGTGCCAGCAGTTACGGTACACATAACTATGGCTACACCTTC. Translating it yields CASSYGTHNYGYTF.

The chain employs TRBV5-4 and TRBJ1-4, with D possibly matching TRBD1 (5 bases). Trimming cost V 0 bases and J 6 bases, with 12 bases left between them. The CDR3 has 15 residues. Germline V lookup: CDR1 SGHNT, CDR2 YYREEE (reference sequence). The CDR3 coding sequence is TGTGCCAGCAGCTTGGATGGGCAGGGTTATGAAAAACTGTTTTTT. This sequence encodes CASSLDGQGYEKLFF. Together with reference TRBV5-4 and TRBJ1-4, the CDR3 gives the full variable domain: ETGVTQSPTHLIKTRGQQVTLRCSSQSGHNTVSWYQQALGQGPQFIFQYYREEENGRGNFPPRFSGLQFPNYSSELNVNALELDDSALYLCASSLDGQGYEKLFFGSGTQLSVL.

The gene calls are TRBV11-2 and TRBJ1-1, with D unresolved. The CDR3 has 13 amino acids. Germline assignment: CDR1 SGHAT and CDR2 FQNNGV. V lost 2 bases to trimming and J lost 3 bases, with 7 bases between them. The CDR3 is CASSLKGDTEAFF. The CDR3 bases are TGTGCCAGCAGCTTAAAGGGAGACACTGAAGCTTTCTTT.

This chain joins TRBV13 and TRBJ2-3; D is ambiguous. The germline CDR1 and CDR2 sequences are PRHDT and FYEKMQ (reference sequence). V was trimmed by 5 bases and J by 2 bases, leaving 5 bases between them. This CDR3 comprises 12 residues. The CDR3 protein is CASSRYTDTQYF. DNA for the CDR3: TGTGCCAGCAGCCGTTACACAGATACGCAGTATTTT.

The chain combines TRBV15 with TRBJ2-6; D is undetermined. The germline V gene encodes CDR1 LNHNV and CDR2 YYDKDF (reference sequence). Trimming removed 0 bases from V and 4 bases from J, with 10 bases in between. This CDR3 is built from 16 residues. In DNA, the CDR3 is TGTGCCACCAGCAGAGATCCTTCCCAGGGGGCCAACGTCCTGACTTTC. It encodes CATSRDPSQGANVLTF.

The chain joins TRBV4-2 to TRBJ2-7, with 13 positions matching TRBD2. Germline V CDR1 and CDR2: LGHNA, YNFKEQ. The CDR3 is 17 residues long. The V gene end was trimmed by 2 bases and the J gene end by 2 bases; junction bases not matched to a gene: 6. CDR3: CASSQYSGTSGTYEQYF. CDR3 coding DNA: TGTGCCAGCAGCCAATACAGCGGGACTAGCGGGACCTACGAGCAGTACTTC.

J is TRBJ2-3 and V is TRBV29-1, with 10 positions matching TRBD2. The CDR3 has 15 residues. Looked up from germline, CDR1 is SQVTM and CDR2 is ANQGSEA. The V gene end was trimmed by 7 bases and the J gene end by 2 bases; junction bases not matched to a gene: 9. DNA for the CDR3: TGCAGCGGGTGCAGGACTAGCGGACACACAGATACGCAGTATTTT. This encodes CSGCRTSGHTDTQYF.